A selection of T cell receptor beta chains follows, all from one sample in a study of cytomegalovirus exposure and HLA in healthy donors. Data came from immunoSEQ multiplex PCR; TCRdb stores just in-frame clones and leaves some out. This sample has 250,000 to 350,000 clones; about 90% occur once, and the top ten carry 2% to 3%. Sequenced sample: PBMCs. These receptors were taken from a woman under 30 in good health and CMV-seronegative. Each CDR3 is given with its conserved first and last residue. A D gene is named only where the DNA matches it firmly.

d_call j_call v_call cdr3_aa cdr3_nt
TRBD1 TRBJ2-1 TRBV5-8 CASRGQPGYNEQFF TGTGCCAGCAGGGGACAGCCGGGCTACAATGAGCAGTTCTTC
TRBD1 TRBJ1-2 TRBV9 CASSVGTGNYGYTF TGTGCCAGCAGCGTGGGGACAGGGAACTATGGCTACACCTTC
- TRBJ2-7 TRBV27 CASSYGLEQYF TGTGCCAGCAGTTACGGACTCGAGCAGTACTTC
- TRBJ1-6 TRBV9 CASSAGGAPYSPLHF TGTGCCAGCAGCGCTGGAGGGGCCCCATATTCACCCCTCCACTTT
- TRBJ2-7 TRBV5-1 CASSWDSGTSPPPGYEQYF TGCGCCAGCAGCTGGGACTCGGGGACCTCTCCCCCTCCGGGGTACGAGCAGTACTTC
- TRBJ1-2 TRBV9 CASSPPPGVRANDYGYTF TGTGCCAGCAGCCCCCCACCGGGGGTCAGGGCTAACGACTATGGCTACACCTTC
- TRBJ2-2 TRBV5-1 CASSSSWMNTGELFF TGCGCCAGCAGCTCTAGCTGGATGAACACCGGGGAGCTGTTTTTT
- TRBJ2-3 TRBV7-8 CASSLRTQPSTDTQYF TGTGCCAGCAGCCTTCGGACACAACCTAGCACAGATACGCAGTATTTT
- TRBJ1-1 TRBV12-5 CASGLVSTPSGEAFF TGTGCTAGTGGTTTGGTTTCAACGCCTTCCGGTGAAGCTTTCTTT
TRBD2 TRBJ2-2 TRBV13 CASSPGGDFTGELFF TGTGCCAGCAGCCCCGGGGGGGATTTCACCGGGGAGCTGTTTTTT